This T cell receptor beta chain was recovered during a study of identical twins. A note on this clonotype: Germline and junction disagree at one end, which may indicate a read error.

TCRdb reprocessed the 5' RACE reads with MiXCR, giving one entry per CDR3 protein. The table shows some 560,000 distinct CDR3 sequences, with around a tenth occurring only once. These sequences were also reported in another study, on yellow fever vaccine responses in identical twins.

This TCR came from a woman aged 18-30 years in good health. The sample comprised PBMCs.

DNA for the CDR3: TGTGCCAGCAGGGGGGAGGGGGGCTCCCACGAGCAGTACTTC. It encodes CASRGEGGSHEQYF. The V call is TRBV12-3 or TRBV12-4, the J call TRBJ2-7, with D possibly TRBD2 on 7 matching bases. This CDR3 is built from 14 residues.